This T cell receptor beta chain was profiled in a study of radiotherapy plus CTLA-4 blockade in lung cancer. This CDR3 is 13 amino acids long. V lost 4 bases and J 6 bases, leaving 10 bases between the germline ends. The germline CDR1 and CDR2 sequences are SNHLY and FYNNEI. Clones were read by immunoSEQ multiplex PCR, and TCRdb kept only the in-frame ones, dropping some. The sample contains under 40,000 clones, roughly 71% of which appear only once. Findings and caveats of the study: Radiotherapy was combined with ipilimumab, and tumor-derived TCR clones then expanded in blood. Among reported predictors of response, early blood T cell clone dynamics with interferon-beta performed best.

On this clone itself: Its target is not known.

The chain combines TRBV2 with TRBJ1-5, with unresolved D. This receptor was taken from a human donor with non-small cell lung cancer who had stable disease on radiotherapy plus ipilimumab. The sample consisted of peripheral blood, taken from a patient treated with radiotherapy plus ipilimumab. Here the CDR3 reads CASSGPAGQPQHF. The CDR3 DNA reads as TGTGCCAGCAGTGGTCCCGCGGGTCAGCCCCAGCATTTT. The full variable domain, completed using reference TRBV2 and TRBJ1-5, is EPEVTQTPSHQVTQMGQEVILRCVPISNHLYFYWYRQILGQKVEFLVSFYNNEISEKSEIFDDQFSVERPDGSNFTLKIRSTKLEDSAMYFCASSGPAGQPQHFGDGTRLSIL.